This T cell receptor beta chain emerged from a study of control samples from healthy donors and cancer patients. The CDR3 loop spans 15 amino acids. The germline CDR1 and CDR2 sequences are SGHRS and YFSETQ. V lost 0 bases and J 0 bases, leaving 9 bases between the germline ends. Clones were sequenced by immunoSEQ multiplex PCR, and TCRdb holds only the in-frame ones, with some missing. The sample shows around 12,000 clones, 90% to 95% of them seen only once. This receptor was obtained from a man older than 75 with lung cancer. Sequencing used PBMCs. The chain has TRBV5-1 and TRBJ2-5; D gene unclear. This CDR3 is CASSLGPTYQETQYF. The CDR3 region has the DNA TGCGCCAGCAGCTTGGGACCGACGTACCAAGAGACCCAGTACTTC.